Below are 26 T cell receptor beta chains sequenced from a single sample in a study of CD8 T cells in ankylosing spondylitis. TCRdb recomputed calls from the 5' RACE reads with MiXCR, one row per CDR3 protein. The profile shows 150,000 to 200,000 distinct CDR3 sequences, about 17% of them singletons. Sequenced: blood, either unsorted or a sorted T cell fraction (not recorded which). The receptors here all came from a male donor with ankylosing spondylitis or in good health (not recorded which).

CDR3 bases: TGTGCCAGCAGTTACTCAGGGGCAGGGTCGAACACCGGGGAGCTGTTTTTT. Residues: CASSYSGAGSNTGELFF. This rearrangement joins TRBV6-6 to TRBJ2-2, with a tentative D call TRBD1 (5 bases). V gave up 0 bases and J gave up 0 bases, with 11 bases separating them. CDR1 is MNHNY and CDR2 is SVGAGI in the germline V gene (reference sequence). The CDR3 extends over 17 amino acids.

Concerning this clonotype itself: One end of the junction varies from germline; a read error may be responsible. The genes are TRBV20-1 and TRBJ2-1, with D perhaps assigned TRBD1 or TRBD2 (5 bases each). The germline CDR1 and CDR2 sequences are DFQATT and SNEGSKA (reference sequence). This CDR3 spans 18 amino acids. For the CDR3, the DNA is TGCAGGGCTAGGGAAATCGAAGGATCGGGACCCCCGGCGGTCGAGCAGTTCTTC. It yields the protein CRAREIEGSGPPAVEQFF.

This clonotype has more than one count but fewer than ten. This chain joins TRBV6-5 and TRBJ1-1; D might be TRBD1 (5 bases). Trimming removed 8 bases from V and 9 bases from J, with 13 bases in between. Germline CDR1 reads MNHEY; CDR2 reads SVGAGI. The CDR3 length is 11 residues. This chain's CDR3 is CASFSEGKAFF. The CDR3 DNA reads as TGTGCCAGCTTCTCTGAGGGGAAAGCTTTCTTT.

This chain joins TRBV29-1 and TRBJ2-2; no clear D gene. The CDR3 is 12 amino acids. V was shortened by 2 bases and J by 8 bases, with 9 bases between the two germline ends. CDR1 is SQVTM, CDR2 ANQGSEA, per germline. CDR3: CSVERRSGELFF. The CDR3, as DNA: TGCAGCGTTGAACGGCGGTCGGGGGAGCTGTTTTTT.

This clonotype has a count of ten or more. The rearrangement joins TRBV5-1 to TRBJ1-1; D gene ambiguous. From germline, CDR1 is SGHRS and CDR2 YFSETQ. Between the trimmed V and J ends, which lost 0 bases and 0 bases, there was a span of 3 bases. This CDR3 is 13 amino acids long. The CDR3 DNA is TGCGCCAGCAGCTTGGAACTGAACACTGAAGCTTTCTTT. Residues: CASSLELNTEAFF.

This clonotype was picked up many times. CDR3 sequence reads: CASSWGQEAKFF. The CDR3 bases are TGCGCCAGCAGCTGGGGACAGGAGGCCAAGTTCTTC. The chain couples TRBV5-1 to TRBJ2-1; 8 bases are a match to TRBD1. Germline CDR1 SGHRS, CDR2 YFSETQ. The CDR3 is 12 amino acids. V dropped 3 bases and J dropped 14; count of bases not matched to a gene: 7.

V usage is TRBV7-9 and J usage is TRBJ2-3; no firm D call. The ends were cut back, 7 bases at V and 2 bases at J, with 13 bases in the middle. Germline V gives CDR1 SEHNR, CDR2 FQNEAQ (reference sequence). This CDR3 is 14 amino acids long. CDR3 sequence: CASTLGRTTDTQYF. CDR3 bases: TGTGCCAGCACCCTAGGGCGGACCACAGATACGCAGTATTTT. The full variable domain, its missing parts supplied by reference TRBV7-9 and TRBJ2-3, is DTGVSQNPRHKITKRGQNVTFRCDPISEHNRLYWYRQTLGQGPEFLTYFQNEAQLEKSRLLSDRFSAERPKGSFSTLEIQRTEQGDSAMYLCASTLGRTTDTQYFGPGTRLTVL.

This clonotype was counted between two and nine times. This chain connects TRBV20-1 to TRBJ2-3; D perhaps matches TRBD1 (5 bases). Looked up from germline, CDR1 is DFQATT and CDR2 is SNEGSKA (reference sequence). With 6 bases removed from V and 1 base from J, the gap between germline ends came to 14 bases. This CDR3 is 14 amino acids long. CDR3 DNA sequence: TGCAGTGCGAGAAGGGGATCTGGCACAGATACGCAGTATTTT. It translates to CSARRGSGTDTQYF.

The V gene is TRBV7-8, the J gene TRBJ2-3; 8 bases agree with TRBD2. CDR3 length equals 14 residues. Trimming cost V 10 bases and J 1 base; bases outside gene matches: 7. Germline loops: CDR1 SGHVS, CDR2 FQNEAQ. The CDR3 DNA follows: TGTGCCATCAAAGAACTAGCGGGCACAGATACGCAGTATTTT. Its translation is CAIKELAGTDTQYF.

The rearrangement joins TRBV29-1 to TRBJ1-1; D is uncertain. The V gene's germline CDR1 is SQVTM and CDR2 ANQGSEA. Trimming left V 4 bases short and J 1 base short, with 4 bases between. This CDR3 comprises 11 residues. CDR3 amino acids: CSVGRNTEAFF. The CDR3 DNA sequence: TGCAGCGTTGGGCGGAACACTGAAGCTTTCTTT.

This clonotype was observed a handful of times. The chain recombines TRBV7-2 with TRBJ1-3; D not resolved. CDR3 length: 16 residues. Germline CDR1 SGHTA, CDR2 FQGNSA. Trimming removed 5 bases at V and 0 bases at J, with 14 bases between. The CDR3 bases are TGTGCCAGCAGCCCCTCCCCAGGCCGCTCTGGAAACACCATATATTTT. This gives the protein CASSPSPGRSGNTIYF.

In this sample, this clonotype turned up many times. The chain has TRBV6-4 and TRBJ1-6; D uncertain. In germline, CDR1 is MRHNA, CDR2 SNTAGT. Between the trimmed V and J ends, which lost 10 bases and 4 bases, there was a span of 17 bases. There are 15 residues in the CDR3. DNA of the CDR3: TGTGCCAAGACCGGGCGTGGCTTATATAATTCACCCCTCCACTTT. This codes for CAKTGRGLYNSPLHF.

This CDR3 reads CAISESPGLASSSYNEQFF. CDR3 in DNA: TGTGCCATCAGTGAGTCGCCGGGACTAGCGTCAAGCTCCTACAATGAGCAGTTCTTC. The chain recombines TRBV10-3 with TRBJ2-1; 10 bases fit TRBD2. CDR1 is ENHRY and CDR2 is SYGVKD in the germline V gene. The CDR3 length is 19 residues. With 0 bases clipped from V and 0 bases from J, the junction kept 8 bases outside the gene matches.

This clonotype was picked up a small number of times. The chain joins TRBV7-7 to TRBJ2-5; a possible D gene is TRBD1 (5 bases). V was trimmed by 1 base and J by 4 bases, leaving 7 bases between them. The CDR3 runs 13 residues. CDR1 is SSHAT, CDR2 FNYEAQ, per germline (reference sequence). The CDR3 loop is CASSLGRGETQYF. CDR3 nucleotides: TGTGCCAGCAGCTTAGGAAGGGGAGAGACCCAGTACTTC.

This clonotype came up a few times. The CDR3 DNA is TGTGCCATCAGGGACGACAGTTACTCTGGAAACACCATATATTTT. Protein product: CAIRDDSYSGNTIYF. The chain couples TRBV10-3 to TRBJ1-3; D is perhaps TRBD1 (5 bases). CDR3 length: 15 residues. Per the germline V gene, CDR1 is ENHRY and CDR2 is SYGVKD. Trimming took off 6 bases at V and 0 bases at J, with 12 bases between the two ends.

This chain connects TRBV5-1 to TRBJ2-2; a possible D gene is TRBD2 (8 bases). The CDR3 spans 17 residues. Trimming removed 5 bases at V and 1 base at J, with 18 bases between. Germline V gene sequence: CDR1 SGHRS, CDR2 YFSETQ. CDR3 amino acids: CASRQGIAGWNTGELFF. In nucleotides, the CDR3 is TGCGCCAGCAGACAGGGGATAGCGGGATGGAACACCGGGGAGCTGTTTTTT.

The chain employs TRBV7-9 and TRBJ1-2; weak D call: TRBD1 (5 bases). The CDR3 covers 15 residues. Trimming took 5 bases from V and 5 from J, leaving 18 bases between them. CDR1 and CDR2 (germline): SEHNR, FQNEAQ (reference sequence). The CDR3 loop reads CASSLTEKGLYGYTF. The CDR3 DNA reads TGTGCCAGCAGCCTCACGGAAAAGGGGTTGTATGGCTACACCTTC.

This clonotype was seen ten or more times. This rearrangement joins TRBV29-1 to TRBJ2-2, with 8 bases aligning to TRBD1. In germline, CDR1 is SQVTM, CDR2 ANQGSEA. V was clipped by 7 bases and J by 5 bases; unmatched bases: 9. The CDR3 is 14 residues long. CDR3 sequence: CSAKPGQATGELFF. The CDR3 coding sequence is TGCAGCGCTAAGCCGGGACAGGCAACCGGGGAGCTGTTTTTT.

The chain links TRBV7-9 to TRBJ2-1; D unresolved. CDR3 length: 11 residues. The germline V and J ends were trimmed by 4 bases and 10 bases, with 8 bases remaining between them. Germline V CDR1 and CDR2: SEHNR, FQNEAQ (reference sequence). The CDR3 protein is CASSYTTEQFF. The CDR3 region has the DNA TGTGCCAGCAGCTATACAACAGAGCAGTTCTTC. Based on the CDR3 plus reference TRBV7-9 and TRBJ2-1, the full variable domain is DTGVSQNPRHKITKRGQNVTFRCDPISEHNRLYWYRQTLGQGPEFLTYFQNEAQLEKSRLLSDRFSAERPKGSFSTLEIQRTEQGDSAMYLCASSYTTEQFFGPGTRLTVL.

This clonotype was seen a few times. The gene calls are TRBV12-5 and TRBJ2-3, with TRBD1 as a possible D gene (6 bases). CDR3 length: 15 amino acids. V lost 2 bases and J 1 base, leaving 10 bases between the germline ends. Germline values: CDR1 LGHNT, CDR2 FRNRAP. The CDR3 nucleotides are TGTGCTAGTGGTTTGTACACAGGGCGCACAGATACGCAGTATTTT. Encoded protein: CASGLYTGRTDTQYF.

Concerning this clonotype: A much more abundant neighbour one base away suggests this may be a read error. For the CDR3, the DNA is TGTGCCAGCAGTTTTACAGGGTTCGCAGATACGCAGTATTTT. This encodes CASSFTGFADTQYF. V usage is TRBV7-2 and J usage is TRBJ2-3, with a possible D match to TRBD1 (6 bases). V dropped 6 bases and J dropped 4 bases, with 14 bases sitting between them. Germline CDR1 and CDR2: SGHTA and FQGNSA. This CDR3 comprises 14 residues.

V is TRBV7-6 and J is TRBJ2-7; 7 positions agree with TRBD1. Trimming at V came to 6 bases and at J to 7 bases, leaving 9 bases not matched to a gene. Germline CDR1 is SGHVS and CDR2 is FNYEAQ. This CDR3 has 13 amino acids. The CDR3 reads CASSQGETVEQYF. The DNA of the CDR3 is TGTGCCAGCAGTCAGGGGGAGACGGTGGAGCAGTACTTC.

The chain couples TRBV7-2 to TRBJ1-1; 7 positions match TRBD1. J lost 4 bases, V lost 5 bases, and 10 bases had no gene match. The CDR3 runs 15 residues. CDR1 SGHTA and CDR2 FQGNSA come from the germline V gene. The CDR3 is CASSPSGGIGTEAFF. The CDR3, as DNA: TGTGCCAGCAGCCCATCAGGGGGGATTGGCACTGAAGCTTTCTTT.

This clonotype was counted only a few times. The chain is built from TRBV5-1 and TRBJ1-2, with 10 nucleotides matching TRBD1. The CDR3 loop spans 17 amino acids. V trimming: 0 bases; J trimming: 1 base; junction bases outside the gene matches: 6. Germline loops: CDR1 SGHRS, CDR2 YFSETQ. CDR3 nucleotides: TGCGCCAGCAGCTTGGCCCGCGGGACAGGGGTTAACTATGGCTACACCTTC. Residues: CASSLARGTGVNYGYTF.

There are many counts of this clonotype. The rearrangement uses TRBV24-1 and TRBJ2-1; 10 nucleotides match TRBD2. CDR3 length equals 15 residues. Germline V gene sequence: CDR1 KGHDR, CDR2 SFDVKD. J was trimmed by 9 bases and V by 1 base; bases with no gene match: 5. The CDR3 DNA reads TGTGCCACCAGTGATTTTGGCCTAGCGGGAGTTGAGCAGTTCTTC. The encoded protein is CATSDFGLAGVEQFF.

This clonotype was seen many times. This rearrangement joins TRBV5-1 to TRBJ2-7; a weak D match, TRBD2 (6 bases). With 3 bases removed from V and 2 bases from J, the gap between germline ends came to 12 bases. This CDR3 comprises 14 residues. Per germline, CDR1 SGHRS and CDR2 YFSETQ. Here the CDR3 DNA reads TGCGCCAGCAGCTGGTCGGGACTCACCTACGAGCAGTACTTC. This translates into CASSWSGLTYEQYF.